Listed below are T cell receptor beta chains from one sample, sequenced in a study of blood T cells in healthy people across ages. Each CDR3 protein is one row after TCRdb ran MiXCR on the 5' RACE reads. Seen here are about 1.6 million distinct CDR3 sequences, about 31% observed once, and the top ten hold about 11%. What was sequenced was blood. The receptors were sampled from a young woman in good health. CDR3s include the opening cysteine and the closing phenylalanine or tryptophan.

v_call: TRBV7-9; cdr3_aa: CATGPSGNTIYF
v_call: TRBV9; cdr3_aa: CASSRTGQEIQDF
v_call: TRBV7-2; cdr3_aa: CASSLGQGGFYGYTF
v_call: TRBV4-1; cdr3_aa: CASSSWDNTEAFF
v_call: TRBV3-1; cdr3_aa: CASSQGTGGWTEAFF
v_call: TRBV30; cdr3_aa: CAWSAGGPYEQYF
v_call: TRBV7-8; cdr3_aa: CATETGSGNQPQHF
v_call: TRBV30; cdr3_aa: CAWSGGGTEAFF
v_call: TRBV20-1; cdr3_aa: CSAIRGMNTEAFF
v_call: TRBV16; cdr3_aa: CASSQSGKRAPWQETQYF
v_call: TRBV28; cdr3_aa: CASSSYVAGQGAYEQYF
v_call: TRBV3-1; cdr3_aa: CASSQGQQGNGYTF
v_call: TRBV6-5; cdr3_aa: CASSSGTSGDEQYF
v_call: TRBV6-5; cdr3_aa: CASSRPGQTLFF
v_call: TRBV5-6; cdr3_aa: CASSQGTRTEQFF
v_call: TRBV2; cdr3_aa: CASSPGVGTGYNEQFF
v_call: TRBV7-9; cdr3_aa: CASSLGDRRHNEQFF
v_call: TRBV5-6; cdr3_aa: CASSPSHLGKNIQYF